Shown below are 24 T cell receptor beta chains from a single sample sequenced in a study of blood T cells in healthy people across ages. Using a J-beta primer mix together with a sample-barcoded 5' primer, a second PCR was run for 7 to 11 cycles. TCRdb re-called the 5' RACE reads through MiXCR, storing one row per CDR3 protein. The table has fewer than 2,000,000 distinct CDR3 sequences, around 35% seen once. Sequenced material: blood. These receptor sequences come from a woman between 25 and 40 years old in good health.

The chain links TRBV15 to TRBJ2-7; D possibly corresponds to TRBD2 (5 bases). From germline, CDR1 is LNHNV and CDR2 YYDKDF (reference sequence). This CDR3 region has 16 residues. The V end lost 0 bases, the J end lost 3 bases, and 15 bases lay between the germline ends. The CDR3 DNA reads as TGTGCCACCAGCAGAGATCAAAGAGACTACTTCTACGAGCAGTACTTC. It specifies CATSRDQRDYFYEQYF.

The sample holds one count of this clonotype. This may be a read error: a much more frequent sequence differs by one nucleotide. This chain uses TRBV7-2 with TRBJ2-5, with D possibly matching TRBD2 (5 bases). V lost 1 base to trimming and J lost 5 bases, with 17 bases between them. Germline V gene data show CDR1 as SGHTA and CDR2 as FQGNSA. The CDR3 sequence is 16 residues long. CDR3 in DNA: TGTGCCAGCAGCTTAGTTGGGTCAGGAGGCCATGAGACCCAGTACTTC. Encoded protein: CASSLVGSGGHETQYF.

This sequence joins TRBV24-1 and TRBJ2-5; a possible D gene is TRBD1 (5 bases). CDR3 length: 16 residues. In germline, CDR1 is KGHDR, CDR2 SFDVKD. V was clipped by 3 bases and J by 5 bases, with 18 bases between them. In DNA form, the CDR3 reads TGTGCCACCAGTGATCCTGGACCCCAGGGTGGGGAGACCCAGTACTTC. This sequence encodes CATSDPGPQGGETQYF.

The chain has TRBV20-1 and TRBJ1-1, with D perhaps TRBD1 (6 bases). The germline V gene encodes CDR1 DFQATT and CDR2 SNEGSKA (reference sequence). The CDR3 spans 10 residues. Trimming took 7 bases from V and 11 from J, leaving 14 bases between them. CDR3 region: CSVSTGLAFF. In DNA form, the CDR3 reads TGCAGTGTCTCGACAGGTTTGGCTTTCTTT.

This chain joins TRBV7-3 and TRBJ2-3, with no clear D. The CDR3 has 15 amino acids. Per the germline V gene, CDR1 is SGHTA and CDR2 is FQGTGA. The V and J ends lost 2 bases and 5 bases respectively, with 14 bases between them. DNA of the CDR3: TGTGCCAGCAGCTTAGAGGCGGACCCCAGAGATACGCAGTATTTT. Amino acids: CASSLEADPRDTQYF.

This chain connects TRBV13 to TRBJ2-2, with TRBD1 matching over 7 bases. V was clipped by 4 bases and J by 1 base; unmatched bases: 3. Germline CDR1 and CDR2: PRHDT and FYEKMQ (reference sequence). This CDR3 has 15 residues. The CDR3 sequence: CASSWGQRNTGELFF. The CDR3 coding sequence is TGTGCCAGCAGCTGGGGACAGAGGAACACCGGGGAGCTGTTTTTT. Full variable domain (rest looked up from reference TRBV13 and TRBJ2-2): AAGVIQSPRHLIKEKRETATLKCYPIPRHDTVYWYQQGPGQDPQFLISFYEKMQSDKGSIPDRFSAQQFSDYHSELNMSSLELGDSALYFCASSWGQRNTGELFFGEGSRLTVL.

The chain employs TRBV28 and TRBJ2-1, with 8 positions matching TRBD2. V lost 5 bases and J lost 5; bases outside the gene matches: 8. Per germline, CDR1 MDHEN and CDR2 SYDVKM. The CDR3 is 15 residues long. The CDR3 sequence: CASSRSGRINNEQFF. CDR3 coding DNA: TGTGCCAGCAGTCGAAGCGGGAGAATCAACAATGAGCAGTTCTTC.

CDR3 DNA sequence: TGCGCCAGCAGTTGGGATGATCTCTCCGGGGAGCAGTTCTTC. Translating gives CASSWDDLSGEQFF. The chain joins TRBV5-1 to TRBJ2-1, with D hard to call. The V gene lost 5 bases and the J gene lost 10 bases, with 19 bases spanning the gap. The CDR3 consists of 14 residues. The germline V gene has CDR1 SGHRS and CDR2 YFSETQ.

This clonotype has just a few counts. The genes are TRBV7-9 and TRBJ2-5; D unresolved. The CDR3 spans 16 residues. Germline CDR1 is SEHNR and CDR2 is FQNEAQ (reference sequence). Trimming took 2 bases from V and 2 from J, leaving 15 bases between them. The CDR3 DNA reads TGTGCCAGCAGCTTATTAGGACCCGCCGAACAAGAGACCCAGTACTTC. Protein: CASSLLGPAEQETQYF.

This clonotype was seen a few times. This rearrangement joins TRBV7-8 to TRBJ2-3; TRBD2 might be the D (5 bases). This CDR3 region has 15 residues. Trimming cost V 4 bases and J 2 bases, with 13 bases left between them. Germline CDR1 and CDR2: SGHVS and FQNEAQ. The CDR3 sequence: CASSSWGADTDTQYF. The CDR3 DNA sequence: TGTGCCAGCAGCTCGTGGGGAGCGGACACAGATACGCAGTATTTT.

V gene TRBV5-1 combines with J gene TRBJ2-5; 13 bases line up with TRBD2. V shed 2 bases and J 2 bases; nucleotides not matched to a gene: 6. There are 17 residues in the CDR3. Germline-derived CDR1 and CDR2 are SGHRS and YFSETQ. The DNA of the CDR3 is TGCGCCAGCAGCTTTGCGACTAGCGGGAGGAGGCAAGAGACCCAGTACTTC. Protein sequence: CASSFATSGRRQETQYF.

In this sample, this clonotype turned up a few times. DNA for the CDR3: TGCAGTGCTAGTTATCAGGGTACTAACTATGGCTACACCTTC. Translated, it gives CSASYQGTNYGYTF. The genes are TRBV20-1 and TRBJ1-2; possibly TRBD1 for D (5 bases). The CDR3 sequence is 14 residues long. Trimming cost V 3 bases and J 0 bases, with 11 bases left between them. From germline, CDR1 is DFQATT and CDR2 SNEGSKA (reference sequence).

The chain couples TRBV5-1 to TRBJ1-2, with a tentative D call TRBD1 (6 bases). Trimming cost V 3 bases and J 2 bases, with 11 bases left between them. There are 14 residues in the CDR3. The germline V gene encodes CDR1 SGHRS and CDR2 YFSETQ. CDR3 DNA: TGCGCCAGCAGCTACGGACAGCCCAACTATGGCTACACCTTC. It specifies CASSYGQPNYGYTF.

This chain links TRBV12-5 with TRBJ1-1; 9 bases fit TRBD1. Germline assignment: CDR1 LGHNT and CDR2 FRNRAP. With V trimmed by 0 bases and J by 4 bases, 12 bases remained unmatched. The CDR3 has 18 amino acids. CDR3: CASGLVRNWGQGSTEAFF. The CDR3, as DNA: TGTGCTAGTGGTTTGGTACGTAATTGGGGACAGGGAAGCACTGAAGCTTTCTTT.

This clonotype was observed a handful of times. The chain is built from TRBV7-9 and TRBJ2-6, with 11 bases identical to TRBD1. CDR1 SEHNR and CDR2 FQNEAQ come from the germline V gene (reference sequence). The J segment lost 3 bases and the V segment lost 5 bases, leaving 6 bases of the junction unmatched. The CDR3 is 17 amino acids. This chain's CDR3 is CASSTGQGARGANVLTF. The CDR3 nucleotides read TGTGCCAGCAGCACCGGACAGGGGGCGCGTGGGGCCAACGTCCTGACTTTC.

This clonotype was seen a single time. The CDR3 coding sequence is TGTGCCAGCACTCCCGGGGATAGATGGGAAAAACTGTTTTTT. Its protein product is CASTPGDRWEKLFF. The genes are TRBV28 and TRBJ1-4; the D is unclear. Deletions cut 7 bases from V and 8 bases from J, with 17 bases between. Germline CDR1 and CDR2: MDHEN and SYDVKM. The length of the CDR3 is 14 residues.

In regard to this clonotype: The junction differs from germline at one of its ends, possibly a read error. The V gene is TRBV4-2, the J gene TRBJ2-4, with 10 bases lining up with TRBD1. From germline, CDR1 is LGHNA and CDR2 YNFKEQ. The CDR3 has 19 residues. CDR3 in DNA: TGTGCCGGCAGCCAAGAGTTGGGGACAGGGGTTGTAGGCAAAAACATTCAGTACTTC. Residues: CAGSQELGTGVVGKNIQYF.

This clonotype occurred a few times. The chain recombines TRBV7-2 with TRBJ2-5; 8 bases map to TRBD1. The CDR3 spans 15 residues. V lost 4 bases, J lost 4 bases, and 8 bases stayed unmatched. The V gene's germline CDR1 is SGHTA and CDR2 FQGNSA. CDR3 residues: CASSSRTGGRETQYF. The CDR3 region has the DNA TGTGCCAGCAGCTCCCGTACAGGGGGGAGAGAGACCCAGTACTTC.

This clonotype was picked up a small number of times. The rearrangement uses TRBV4-1 and TRBJ2-3, with D unresolved. The CDR3 has 15 amino acids. The ends were cut back, 2 bases at V and 4 bases at J, with 13 bases in the middle. Germline CDR1 MGHRA, CDR2 YSYEKL. The CDR3: CASSQQPKGPDTQYF. The CDR3 nucleotides are TGCGCCAGCAGCCAACAGCCTAAGGGTCCAGATACGCAGTATTTT.

Notes on this clonotype: This may be a read error: a much more frequent sequence differs by one nucleotide. The CDR3, as DNA: TGTACCATCAGCGCACAGGATTATGGCTACACCTTC. Translated, it gives CTISAQDYGYTF. The gene calls are TRBV10-3 and TRBJ1-2; perhaps TRBD1 as D (5 bases). The CDR3 extends over 12 amino acids. Germline CDR1 and CDR2: ENHRY and SYGVKD.

This clonotype appeared a few times. The chain joins TRBV5-1 to TRBJ2-4, with D perhaps matching TRBD1 (5 bases). The tail of the sequence fits TRBJ2-7 better, so the J call may be wrong. The CDR3 is made up of 14 amino acids. Looked up from germline, CDR1 is SGHRS and CDR2 is YFSETQ. CDR3 DNA: TGCGCCAGCAGCTTGGGTGGGGCGGCGAACGAGCAGTACTTC. This sequence encodes CASSLGGAANEQYF.

This chain links TRBV20-1 with TRBJ2-1, with D perhaps matching TRBD2 (7 bases). The CDR3 loop spans 16 amino acids. With 3 bases removed from V and 0 bases from J, the gap between germline ends came to 15 bases. Germline V lookup: CDR1 DFQATT, CDR2 SNEGSKA (reference sequence). CDR3 region: CSAREGGPSSYNEQFF. CDR3 in DNA: TGCAGTGCTAGGGAGGGGGGGCCGAGCTCCTACAATGAGCAGTTCTTC.

The V and J genes are TRBV4-1 and TRBJ2-3; possible D gene TRBD2, 5 bases. Germline values: CDR1 MGHRA, CDR2 YSYEKL. Trimming left V 4 bases short and J 2 bases short, with 13 bases between. CDR3 size: 15 residues. In nucleotides, the CDR3 is TGCGCCAGCAGCCGAAGCGTCGGGGACACAGATACGCAGTATTTT. The encoded protein is CASSRSVGDTDTQYF.

V gene TRBV5-1 combines with J gene TRBJ2-5, with unresolved D. The J call may be in error: the DNA end matches TRBJ2-7 better. This CDR3 has 13 residues. The germline CDR1 and CDR2 sequences are SGHRS and YFSETQ. This CDR3 reads CASSALDWDEQYF. CDR3 nucleotide sequence: TGCGCCAGCAGCGCCCTAGACTGGGACGAGCAGTACTTC.